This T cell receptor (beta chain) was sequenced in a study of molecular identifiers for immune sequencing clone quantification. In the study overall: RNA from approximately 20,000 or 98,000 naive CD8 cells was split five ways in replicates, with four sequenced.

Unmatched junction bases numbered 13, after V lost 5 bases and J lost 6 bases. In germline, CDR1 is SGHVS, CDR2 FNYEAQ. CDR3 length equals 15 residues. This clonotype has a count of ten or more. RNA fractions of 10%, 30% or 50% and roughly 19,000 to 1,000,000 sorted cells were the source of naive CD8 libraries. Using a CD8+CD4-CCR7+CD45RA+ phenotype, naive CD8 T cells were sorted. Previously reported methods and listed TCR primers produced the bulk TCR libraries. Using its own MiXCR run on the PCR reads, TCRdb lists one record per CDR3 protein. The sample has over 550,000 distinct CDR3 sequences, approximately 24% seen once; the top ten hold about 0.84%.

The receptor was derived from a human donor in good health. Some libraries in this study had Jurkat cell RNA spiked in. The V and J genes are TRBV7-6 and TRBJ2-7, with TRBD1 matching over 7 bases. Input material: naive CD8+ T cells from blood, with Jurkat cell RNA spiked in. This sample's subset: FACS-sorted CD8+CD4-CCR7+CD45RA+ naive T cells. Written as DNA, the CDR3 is TGTGCCAGCAGCCCTCAAGGACAGGAAGGCGGCGAGCAGTACTTC. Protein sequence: CASSPQGQEGGEQYF.